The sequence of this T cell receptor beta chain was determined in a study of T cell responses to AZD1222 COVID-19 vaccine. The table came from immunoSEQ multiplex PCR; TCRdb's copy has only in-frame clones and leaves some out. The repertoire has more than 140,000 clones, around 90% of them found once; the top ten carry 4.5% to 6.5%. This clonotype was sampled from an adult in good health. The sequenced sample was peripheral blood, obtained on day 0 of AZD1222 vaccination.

The CDR3, as DNA: TGTGCCAGCAGTTACGATGCAGGCTATGGCTACACCTTC. Translated: CASSYDAGYGYTF. This chain links TRBV6-2 or TRBV6-3 with TRBJ1-2; the D is unclear. This CDR3 region has 13 residues. V dropped 2 bases and J dropped 4 bases, with 8 bases sitting between them. The germline CDR1 and CDR2 sequences are MNHEY and SVGEGT.